The 9 T cell receptor beta chains presented below share a single source sample, sequenced in a study of response to subunit inactivated influenza vaccine. TCRdb itself ran the RT-PCR reads through MiXCR, one entry per CDR3 protein. The repertoire holds 500,000 to 600,000 distinct CDR3 sequences, with 13% to 15% as singletons. The sample consisted of PBMCs from blood, taken 11 to 12 days after vaccination. The receptors were sampled from a man aged 45-65 years who received an inactivated influenza vaccine.

This clonotype appeared a few times. The chain has TRBV12-3 or TRBV12-4 and TRBJ1-2; D not resolved. The germline V and J ends were trimmed by 3 bases and 6 bases, with 8 bases remaining between them. The CDR3 has 12 amino acids. The CDR3 sequence: CASSFTVDGYTF. The DNA of the CDR3 is TGTGCCAGCAGTTTTACGGTCGATGGCTACACCTTC.

The chain links TRBV30 to TRBJ2-2; 10 nucleotides agree with TRBD2. Germline loops: CDR1 GTSNPN, CDR2 SVGIG (reference sequence). The length of the CDR3 is 15 residues. Trimming took 3 bases from V and 3 from J; bases not matched to a gene: 4. As DNA, the CDR3 is TGTGCCTGGAGGGGGCTAGCGGGGGACACCGGGGAGCTGTTTTTT. This codes for CAWRGLAGDTGELFF.

This chain connects TRBV7-8 to TRBJ2-3, with D maybe TRBD1 (6 bases). The CDR3 totals 15 residues. Trimming left V 5 bases short and J 6 bases short, with 18 bases between. Germline values: CDR1 SGHVS, CDR2 FQNEAQ. The CDR3 loop reads CASSARSDRWDTQYF. The DNA of the CDR3 is TGTGCCAGCAGCGCCAGGTCGGACAGATGGGATACGCAGTATTTT. The whole variable domain, remainder taken from reference TRBV7-8 and TRBJ2-3, is GAGVSQSPRYKVAKRGQDVALRCDPISGHVSLFWYQQALGQGPEFLTYFQNEAQLDKSGLPSDRFFAERPEGSVSTLKIQRTQQEDSAVYLCASSARSDRWDTQYFGPGTRLTVL.

Many counts were recorded for this clonotype. The rearrangement joins TRBV6-1 to TRBJ2-7, with 9 bases matching TRBD1. Germline CDR1 and CDR2: MNHNS and SASEGT. With 6 bases clipped from V and 3 bases from J, the junction kept 6 bases outside the gene matches. This CDR3 is 14 amino acids long. The CDR3 sequence is CASSNPGQGYEQYF. The CDR3 region has the DNA TGTGCCAGCAGCAATCCGGGACAGGGCTACGAGCAGTACTTC.

This clonotype has more than one count but fewer than ten. The chain employs TRBV3-1 and TRBJ1-2; no reliable D call. Trimming left V 0 bases short and J 7 bases short, with 6 bases between. The CDR3 consists of 12 residues. In germline, CDR1 is LGHDT, CDR2 YNNKEL (reference sequence). CDR3 in DNA: TGTGCCAGCAGCCAAGATGTACGTGGCTACACCTTC. This gives the protein CASSQDVRGYTF.

This clonotype was counted only a few times. CDR3 amino acids: CASSLNSIYEQYF. CDR3 DNA: TGTGCCAGCAGCTTGAACAGTATCTACGAGCAGTACTTC. The chain joins TRBV7-9 to TRBJ2-7; D is unclear. The germline V gene has CDR1 SEHNR and CDR2 FQNEAQ (reference sequence). The CDR3 is 13 residues long. The V and J ends lost 3 bases and 3 bases respectively, with 9 bases between them.

The DNA of the CDR3 is TGTGCCAGCAGCTTAATAACGGGAGTTAGGGCAGATACGCAGTATTTT. Amino acids: CASSLITGVRADTQYF. This chain connects TRBV7-2 to TRBJ2-3; a weak D match, TRBD2 (6 bases). This CDR3 region has 16 residues. Germline CDR1 reads SGHTA; CDR2 reads FQGNSA. V gave up 2 bases and J gave up 4 bases, with 16 bases separating them.

This clonotype was counted many times. The rearrangement uses TRBV20-1 and TRBJ2-5; 7 bases fit TRBD1. Losses at the gene ends were 6 bases for V and 4 bases for J; bases not matched to a gene: 2. The CDR3 covers 11 residues. From germline, CDR1 is DFQATT and CDR2 SNEGSKA (reference sequence). The CDR3 DNA reads as TGCAGTGCCACAGGGGTAGAGACCCAGTACTTC. Translating gives CSATGVETQYF.

This clonotype was seen at least ten times. The rearrangement links TRBV20-1 to TRBJ2-1; 8 bases are shared with TRBD2. This CDR3 spans 16 amino acids. With V trimmed by 0 bases and J by 8 bases, 12 bases remained unmatched. Germline V gene lookup returns CDR1 DFQATT and CDR2 SNEGSKA (reference sequence). The CDR3 DNA reads as TGCAGTGCTAGAGACCCTTTAGCGGGAAGGGATGATGAGCAGTTCTTC. This encodes CSARDPLAGRDDEQFF.